This is a list of T cell receptor beta chains from one sample in a study of blood T cell repertoires in COVID-19. Libraries were prepared by immunoSEQ multiplex PCR; TCRdb keeps only in-frame clonotypes and omits some of them. The sample lists over 200,000 clones; approximately 90% were seen once. The sequenced material came from PBMCs or T cells enriched from blood (not recorded which). These receptors originate from a man in his thirties or forties who had recovered from COVID-19. The CDR3 runs from the conserved cysteine through the conserved F or W. Each record gives: clone size, D gene, V gene, J gene, CDR3 protein, CDR3 DNA. D genes are given only for firm matches. Not all rows give a size; the values are once, few, many and, for expanded clones, a class.

abundance: NA; d_gene: TRBD1; v_gene: TRBV5-1; j_gene: TRBJ1-1; CDR3aa: CASSLGTGVGEAFF; CDR3nt: TGCGCCAGCAGCTTGGGTACAGGGGTTGGTGAAGCTTTCTTT
abundance: once; d_gene: TRBD2; v_gene: TRBV6-5; j_gene: TRBJ2-1; CDR3aa: CASSYGTSGGNEQFF; CDR3nt: TGTGCCAGCAGTTATGGGACTAGCGGGGGCAATGAGCAGTTCTTC
abundance: NA; d_gene: TRBD2; v_gene: TRBV3-1/TRBV3-2; j_gene: TRBJ2-3; CDR3aa: CASSQNPSGDTQYF; CDR3nt: TGTGCCAGCAGCCAAAACCCTAGCGGAGATACGCAGTATTTT
abundance: once; d_gene: TRBD2; v_gene: TRBV6-4; j_gene: TRBJ2-1; CDR3aa: CASSDSGGFSNEQFF; CDR3nt: TGTGCCAGCAGTGATAGCGGGGGTTTTAGTAATGAGCAGTTCTTC
abundance: NA; d_gene: NA; v_gene: TRBV28; j_gene: TRBJ2-7; CDR3aa: CASSLDRGRGEQYF; CDR3nt: TGTGCCAGCAGTTTAGACCGGGGGAGGGGGGAGCAGTACTTC
abundance: NA; d_gene: NA; v_gene: TRBV6-5; j_gene: TRBJ1-1; CDR3aa: CASTSLWGQQAFF; CDR3nt: TGTGCCAGCACCTCCCTATGGGGGCAGCAGGCTTTCTTT
abundance: NA; d_gene: TRBD1; v_gene: TRBV5-1; j_gene: TRBJ1-4; CDR3aa: CASSEGTGDRGKLFF; CDR3nt: TGCGCCAGCAGCGAGGGGACAGGGGACCGGGGAAAACTGTTTTTT
abundance: NA; d_gene: NA; v_gene: TRBV11-2; j_gene: TRBJ2-7; CDR3aa: CASRKGLYEQYF; CDR3nt: TGTGCCAGCAGAAAGGGACTCTACGAGCAGTACTTC
abundance: NA; d_gene: TRBD1; v_gene: TRBV28; j_gene: TRBJ1-2; CDR3aa: CASSTGVHNYGYTF; CDR3nt: TGTGCCAGCAGTACAGGGGTTCACAACTATGGCTACACCTTC
abundance: NA; d_gene: NA; v_gene: TRBV28; j_gene: TRBJ1-2; CDR3aa: CASSPTGRGNYGYTF; CDR3nt: TGTGCCAGCAGTCCGACGGGCCGCGGGAACTATGGCTACACCTTC
abundance: NA; d_gene: NA; v_gene: TRBV30; j_gene: TRBJ1-1; CDR3aa: CAWKDQGKTEAFF; CDR3nt: TGTGCCTGGAAAGATCAGGGGAAGACTGAAGCTTTCTTT
abundance: NA; d_gene: NA; v_gene: TRBV21-1; j_gene: TRBJ2-1; CDR3aa: CASSKFGPNEQFF; CDR3nt: TGTGCCAGCAGCAAATTTGGGCCCAATGAGCAGTTCTTC
abundance: NA; d_gene: NA; v_gene: TRBV27; j_gene: TRBJ1-1; CDR3aa: CASSFGRTNTEAFF; CDR3nt: TGTGCCAGCAGTTTCGGGAGGACGAACACTGAAGCTTTCTTT
abundance: NA; d_gene: TRBD1; v_gene: TRBV6-2/TRBV6-3; j_gene: TRBJ1-1; CDR3aa: CASSLPTDRWSTEAFF; CDR3nt: TGTGCCAGCAGTTTACCGACGGACAGGTGGAGCACTGAAGCTTTCTTT
abundance: NA; d_gene: NA; v_gene: TRBV7-3; j_gene: TRBJ1-2; CDR3aa: CASSDGGTGRVYYGYTF; CDR3nt: TGTGCCAGCAGCGACGGTGGAACAGGCCGGGTGTATTATGGCTACACCTTC
abundance: NA; d_gene: TRBD1; v_gene: TRBV6-5; j_gene: TRBJ1-5; CDR3aa: CASRTGEFDQPQHF; CDR3nt: TGTGCCAGCAGGACAGGGGAGTTCGATCAGCCCCAGCATTTT
abundance: NA; d_gene: NA; v_gene: TRBV18; j_gene: TRBJ1-1; CDR3aa: CASSLKGQQAFF; CDR3nt: TGTGCCAGCTCATTAAAGGGGCAGCAAGCTTTCTTT
abundance: NA; d_gene: NA; v_gene: TRBV4-3; j_gene: TRBJ1-2; CDR3aa: CASSQVQAGGYTF; CDR3nt: TGCGCCAGCAGCCAAGTCCAGGCGGGGGGCTACACCTTC
abundance: NA; d_gene: NA; v_gene: TRBV3-1/TRBV3-2; j_gene: TRBJ2-5; CDR3aa: CASSQGASTQYF; CDR3nt: TGTGCCAGCAGCCAAGGCGCTAGCACCCAGTACTTC
abundance: NA; d_gene: NA; v_gene: TRBV6-6; j_gene: TRBJ2-1; CDR3aa: CASSPEHWAEQFF; CDR3nt: TGTGCCAGCAGCCCGGAACATTGGGCCGAGCAGTTCTTC
abundance: NA; d_gene: TRBD1; v_gene: TRBV14; j_gene: TRBJ1-1; CDR3aa: CASSQTGYDTEAFF; CDR3nt: TGTGCCAGCAGCCAGACAGGGTATGACACTGAAGCTTTCTTT
abundance: NA; d_gene: NA; v_gene: TRBV4-2; j_gene: TRBJ1-2; CDR3aa: CASSQESGREYGYTF; CDR3nt: TGTGCCAGCAGCCAAGAGTCTGGGAGAGAATATGGCTACACCTTC
abundance: NA; d_gene: NA; v_gene: TRBV5-4; j_gene: TRBJ1-1; CDR3aa: CASSLGGTTEAFF; CDR3nt: TGTGCCAGCAGCTTAGGGGGTACTACTGAAGCTTTTTTT
abundance: NA; d_gene: TRBD2; v_gene: TRBV2; j_gene: TRBJ2-1; CDR3aa: CASSADSGRANEQFF; CDR3nt: TGTGCCAGCAGTGCCGATAGCGGGAGGGCCAATGAGCAGTTCTTC
abundance: NA; d_gene: NA; v_gene: TRBV7-8; j_gene: TRBJ2-7; CDR3aa: CASSLSNAVLSYEQYF; CDR3nt: TGTGCCAGCAGCCTGAGTAATGCGGTGCTCTCCTACGAGCAGTACTTC
abundance: NA; d_gene: NA; v_gene: TRBV11-2; j_gene: TRBJ1-6; CDR3aa: CASSLNREYNSPLHF; CDR3nt: TGTGCCAGCAGCTTAAACAGGGAATATAATTCACCCCTCCACTTT
abundance: once; d_gene: NA; v_gene: TRBV9; j_gene: TRBJ1-2; CDR3aa: CASGGAGYTF; CDR3nt: TGTGCCAGCGGGGGGGCTGGCTACACCTTC
abundance: NA; d_gene: NA; v_gene: TRBV18; j_gene: TRBJ1-5; CDR3aa: CASSPRGSTNSNQPQHF; CDR3nt: TGTGCCAGCTCCCCTCGCGGTAGCACAAATAGCAATCAGCCCCAGCATTTT
abundance: NA; d_gene: TRBD2; v_gene: TRBV6-5; j_gene: TRBJ2-7; CDR3aa: CASSSSGGPYEQYF; CDR3nt: TGTGCCAGCAGTTCAAGCGGGGGGCCCTACGAGCAGTACTTC
abundance: NA; d_gene: TRBD1; v_gene: TRBV24-1; j_gene: TRBJ2-3; CDR3aa: CATSPSLPAGTGGADTQYF; CDR3nt: TGTGCCACCAGTCCATCGCTTCCGGCCGGGACAGGGGGGGCAGATACGCAGTATTTT
abundance: NA; d_gene: TRBD1; v_gene: TRBV4-1; j_gene: TRBJ1-4; CDR3aa: CASSQDRGRGVTNEKLFF; CDR3nt: TGCGCCAGCAGCCAAGATCGAGGCAGGGGGGTAACTAATGAAAAACTGTTTTTT
abundance: NA; d_gene: TRBD2; v_gene: TRBV28; j_gene: TRBJ2-7; CDR3aa: CASSVTSGSYYEQYF; CDR3nt: TGTGCCAGCAGTGTAACTAGCGGGAGTTACTACGAGCAGTACTTC
abundance: NA; d_gene: TRBD2; v_gene: TRBV12-5; j_gene: TRBJ2-1; CDR3aa: CASGLVLAGGPGEQFF; CDR3nt: TGTGCTAGTGGTTTGGTACTAGCGGGAGGGCCGGGTGAGCAGTTCTTC
abundance: NA; d_gene: NA; v_gene: TRBV27; j_gene: TRBJ1-5; CDR3aa: CASSINSGEDPQHF; CDR3nt: TGTGCCAGCAGTATAAACAGCGGTGAGGATCCCCAGCATTTT
abundance: NA; d_gene: TRBD1; v_gene: TRBV6-2/TRBV6-3; j_gene: TRBJ1-2; CDR3aa: CASSSRDSSGRYGYTF; CDR3nt: TGTGCCAGCAGCTCCAGGGACAGCAGCGGTCGTTATGGCTACACCTTC
abundance: NA; d_gene: TRBD2; v_gene: TRBV6-5; j_gene: TRBJ2-5; CDR3aa: CASSYQAGAEETQYF; CDR3nt: TGTGCCAGCAGTTATCAAGCGGGAGCGGAGGAGACCCAGTACTTC
abundance: NA; d_gene: TRBD2; v_gene: TRBV6-5; j_gene: TRBJ2-3; CDR3aa: CASSYLAGADTQYF; CDR3nt: TGTGCCAGCAGTTATCTAGCGGGAGCGGATACGCAGTATTTT
abundance: NA; d_gene: NA; v_gene: TRBV30; j_gene: TRBJ1-1; CDR3aa: CAWATRRGIKNTEAFF; CDR3nt: TGTGCCTGGGCCACTCGTCGCGGGATAAAGAACACTGAAGCTTTCTTT
abundance: NA; d_gene: NA; v_gene: TRBV19; j_gene: TRBJ2-7; CDR3aa: CASGRSGPGIYEQYF; CDR3nt: TGTGCCAGCGGGAGATCGGGGCCTGGAATTTACGAGCAGTACTTC